This T cell receptor (beta chain) comes out of a study of T-cell reconstitution after alpha-beta-depleted transplantation in children. Unique molecular identifiers were used in preparing the TCRbeta library. From the PCR reads, TCRdb called clonotypes with MiXCR, one entry per CDR3 protein. Of about 540,000 distinct CDR3 sequences in the sample, about 18% are singletons; the top ten hold 2.5% to 3.5%. V lost 4 bases and J lost 2; bases outside the gene matches: 4. CDR3 length equals 14 residues. This chain joins TRBV12-3 or TRBV12-4 and TRBJ1-2, with 7 bases identical to TRBD1. The source material was PBMCs from the stem cell graft donor, sampled from the stem cell graft. This TCR derives from a human donor who donated a stem cell graft to a child with acute lymphoblastic leukemia. CDR3 loop: CASSSSTGNYGYTF. DNA of the CDR3: TGTGCCAGCAGTTCCTCGACAGGGAACTATGGCTACACCTTC.